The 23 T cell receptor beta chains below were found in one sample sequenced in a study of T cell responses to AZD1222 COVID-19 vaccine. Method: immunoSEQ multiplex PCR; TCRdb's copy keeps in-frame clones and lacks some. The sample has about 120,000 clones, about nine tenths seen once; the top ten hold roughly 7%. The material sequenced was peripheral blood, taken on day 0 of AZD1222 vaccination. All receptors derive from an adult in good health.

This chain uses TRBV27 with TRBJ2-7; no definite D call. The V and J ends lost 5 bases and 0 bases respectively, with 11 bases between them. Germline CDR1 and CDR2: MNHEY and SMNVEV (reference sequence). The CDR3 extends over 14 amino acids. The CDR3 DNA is TGTGCCAGCAGTCCGTCCCGGGTCTCCTACGAGCAGTACTTC. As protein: CASSPSRVSYEQYF.

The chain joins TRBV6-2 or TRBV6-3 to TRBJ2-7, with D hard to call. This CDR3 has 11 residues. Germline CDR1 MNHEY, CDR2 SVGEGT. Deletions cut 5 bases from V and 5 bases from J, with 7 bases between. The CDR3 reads CASSQGNEQYF. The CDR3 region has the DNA TGTGCCAGCAGTCAAGGGAACGAGCAGTACTTC.

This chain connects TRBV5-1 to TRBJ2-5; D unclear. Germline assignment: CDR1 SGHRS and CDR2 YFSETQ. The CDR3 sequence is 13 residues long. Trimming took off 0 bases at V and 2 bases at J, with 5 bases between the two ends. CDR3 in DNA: TGCGCCAGCAGCTTGGAACGGCAAGAGACCCAGTACTTC. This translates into CASSLERQETQYF.

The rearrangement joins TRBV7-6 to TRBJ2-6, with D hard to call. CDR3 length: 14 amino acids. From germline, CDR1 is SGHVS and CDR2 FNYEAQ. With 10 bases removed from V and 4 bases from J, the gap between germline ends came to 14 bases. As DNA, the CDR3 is TGTGCCACCTCAACCCAACCCGGGGCCAACGTCCTGACTTTC. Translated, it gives CATSTQPGANVLTF.

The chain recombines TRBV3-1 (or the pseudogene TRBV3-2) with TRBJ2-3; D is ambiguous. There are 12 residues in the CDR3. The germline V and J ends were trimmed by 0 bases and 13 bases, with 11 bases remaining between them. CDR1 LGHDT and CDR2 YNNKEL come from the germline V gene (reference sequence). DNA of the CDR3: TGTGCCAGCAGCCAAGAAACGGGTAGGGAGTATTTT. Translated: CASSQETGREYF.

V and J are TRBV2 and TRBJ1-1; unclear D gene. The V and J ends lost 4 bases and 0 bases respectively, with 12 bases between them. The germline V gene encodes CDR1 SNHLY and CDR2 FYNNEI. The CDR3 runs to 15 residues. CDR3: CASSGRLAMNTEAFF. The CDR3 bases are TGTGCCAGCAGTGGCCGACTGGCCATGAACACTGAAGCTTTCTTT. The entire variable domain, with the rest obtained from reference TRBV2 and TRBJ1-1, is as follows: EPEVTQTPSHQVTQMGQEVILRCVPISNHLYFYWYRQILGQKVEFLVSFYNNEISEKSEIFDDQFSVERPDGSNFTLKIRSTKLEDSAMYFCASSGRLAMNTEAFFGQGTRLTVV.

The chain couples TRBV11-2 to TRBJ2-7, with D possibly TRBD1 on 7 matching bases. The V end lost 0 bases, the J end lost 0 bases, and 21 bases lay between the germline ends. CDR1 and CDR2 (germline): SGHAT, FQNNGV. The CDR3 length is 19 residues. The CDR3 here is CASSLDLNRGGPSSYEQYF. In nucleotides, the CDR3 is TGTGCCAGCAGCTTAGATTTGAACAGGGGAGGCCCTAGCTCCTACGAGCAGTACTTC.

The CDR3 DNA is TGCGCCAGCAGCCAAGATCTTATCAACCTGAACACTGAAGCTTTCTTT. Translating gives CASSQDLINLNTEAFF. The chain employs TRBV4-3 and TRBJ1-1; D is undetermined. The germline V and J ends were trimmed by 0 bases and 0 bases, with 11 bases remaining between them. The CDR3 consists of 16 residues. CDR1 and CDR2 from the germline V gene are LGHNA and YSLEER.

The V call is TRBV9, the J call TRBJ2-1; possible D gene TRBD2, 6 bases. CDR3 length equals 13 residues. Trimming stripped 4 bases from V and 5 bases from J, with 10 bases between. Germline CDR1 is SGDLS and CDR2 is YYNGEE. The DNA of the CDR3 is TGTGCCAGCAGCAGGGACTGGAACAATGAGCAGTTCTTC. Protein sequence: CASSRDWNNEQFF.

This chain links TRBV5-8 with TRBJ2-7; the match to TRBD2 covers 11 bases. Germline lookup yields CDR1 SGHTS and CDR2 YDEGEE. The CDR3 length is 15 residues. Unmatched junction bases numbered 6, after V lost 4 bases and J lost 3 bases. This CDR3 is CASSRTSGLHYEQYF. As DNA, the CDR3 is TGTGCCAGCAGCCGGACTAGCGGGCTCCACTACGAGCAGTACTTC.

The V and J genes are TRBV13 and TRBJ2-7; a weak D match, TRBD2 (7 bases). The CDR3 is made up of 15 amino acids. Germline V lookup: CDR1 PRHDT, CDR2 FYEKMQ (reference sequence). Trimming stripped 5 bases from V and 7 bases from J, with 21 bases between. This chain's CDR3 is CASSPLRVRGGEQYF. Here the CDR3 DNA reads TGTGCCAGCAGCCCCCTCAGGGTAAGGGGGGGGGAGCAGTACTTC. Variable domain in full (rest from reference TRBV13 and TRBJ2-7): AAGVIQSPRHLIKEKRETATLKCYPIPRHDTVYWYQQGPGQDPQFLISFYEKMQSDKGSIPDRFSAQQFSDYHSELNMSSLELGDSALYFCASSPLRVRGGEQYFGPGTRLTVT.

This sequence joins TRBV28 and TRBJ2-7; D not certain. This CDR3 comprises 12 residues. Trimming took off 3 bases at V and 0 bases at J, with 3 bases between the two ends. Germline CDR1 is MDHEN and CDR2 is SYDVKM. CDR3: CASSFSSYEQYF. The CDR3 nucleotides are TGTGCCAGCAGTTTCTCCTCCTACGAGCAGTACTTC.

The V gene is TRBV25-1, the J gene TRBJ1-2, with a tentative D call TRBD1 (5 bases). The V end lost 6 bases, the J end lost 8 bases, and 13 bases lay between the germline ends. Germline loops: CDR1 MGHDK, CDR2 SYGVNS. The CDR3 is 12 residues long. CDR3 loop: CASSRSTDGYTF. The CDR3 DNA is TGTGCCAGCAGCCGTTCGACAGACGGCTACACCTTC.

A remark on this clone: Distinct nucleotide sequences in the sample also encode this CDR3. The CDR3 bases are TGCAGTGCCAACATGAACACTGAAGCTTTCTTT. It specifies CSANMNTEAFF. This sequence joins TRBV20-1 and TRBJ1-1; D gene ambiguous. This CDR3 contains 11 residues. V gave up 6 bases and J gave up 0 bases, with 5 bases separating them. Germline CDR1 DFQATT, CDR2 SNEGSKA (reference sequence).

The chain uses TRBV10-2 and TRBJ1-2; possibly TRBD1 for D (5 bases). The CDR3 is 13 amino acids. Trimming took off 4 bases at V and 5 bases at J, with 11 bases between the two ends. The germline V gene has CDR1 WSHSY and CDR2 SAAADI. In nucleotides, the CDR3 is TGCGCCAGCAGTGGGGGCAGGGATTATGGCTACACCTTC. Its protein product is CASSGGRDYGYTF.

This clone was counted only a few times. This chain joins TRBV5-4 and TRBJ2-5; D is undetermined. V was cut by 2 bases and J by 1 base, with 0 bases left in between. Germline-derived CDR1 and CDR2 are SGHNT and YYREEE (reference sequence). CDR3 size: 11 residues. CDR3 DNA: TGTGCCAGCAGCTTCCAAGAGACCCAGTACTTC. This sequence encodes CASSFQETQYF. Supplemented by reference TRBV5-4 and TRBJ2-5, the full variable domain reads ETGVTQSPTHLIKTRGQQVTLRCSSQSGHNTVSWYQQALGQGPQFIFQYYREEENGRGNFPPRFSGLQFPNYSSELNVNALELDDSALYLCASSFQETQYFGPGTRLLVL.

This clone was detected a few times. The CDR3 spells CASSETGYEQYF. The CDR3 bases are TGCGCCAGCAGTGAGACTGGCTACGAGCAGTACTTC. The rearrangement uses TRBV10-2 and TRBJ2-7; D is ambiguous. V lost 2 bases and J lost 3, with 5 bases in between. The V gene's germline CDR1 is WSHSY and CDR2 SAAADI. The CDR3 spans 12 residues.

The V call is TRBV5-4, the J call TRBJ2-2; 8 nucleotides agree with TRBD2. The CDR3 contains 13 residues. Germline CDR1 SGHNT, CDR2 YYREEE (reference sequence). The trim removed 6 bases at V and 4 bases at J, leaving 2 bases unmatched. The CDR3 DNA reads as TGTGCCAGCACGGCGGGAGGCACCGGGGAGCTGTTTTTT. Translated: CASTAGGTGELFF.

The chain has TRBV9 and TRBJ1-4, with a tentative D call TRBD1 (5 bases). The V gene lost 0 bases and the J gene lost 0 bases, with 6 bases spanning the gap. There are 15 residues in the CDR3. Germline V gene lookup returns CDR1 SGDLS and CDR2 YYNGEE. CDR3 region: CASSVVGATNEKLFF. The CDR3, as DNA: TGTGCCAGCAGCGTAGTAGGGGCAACTAATGAAAAACTGTTTTTT.

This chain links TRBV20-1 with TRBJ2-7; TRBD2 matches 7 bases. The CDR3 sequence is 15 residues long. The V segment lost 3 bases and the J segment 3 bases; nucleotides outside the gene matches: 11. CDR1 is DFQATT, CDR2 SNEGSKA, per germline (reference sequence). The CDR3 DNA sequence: TGCAGTGCTAGTACAGGTCGCGGGAGAGGCTACGAGCAGTACTTC. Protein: CSASTGRGRGYEQYF.

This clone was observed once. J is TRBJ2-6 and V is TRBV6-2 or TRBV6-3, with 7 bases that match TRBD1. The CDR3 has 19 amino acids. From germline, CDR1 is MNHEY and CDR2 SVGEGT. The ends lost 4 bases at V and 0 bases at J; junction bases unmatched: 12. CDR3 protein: CASSSPSGTAYSGANVLTF. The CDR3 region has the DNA TGTGCCAGCAGTTCTCCCTCCGGGACAGCCTACTCTGGGGCCAACGTCCTGACTTTC.

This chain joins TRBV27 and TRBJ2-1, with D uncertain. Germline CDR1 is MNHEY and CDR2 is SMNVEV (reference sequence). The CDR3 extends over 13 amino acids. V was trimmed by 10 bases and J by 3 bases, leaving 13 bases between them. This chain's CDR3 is CATRLSLYNEQFF. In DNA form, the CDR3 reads TGTGCCACAAGACTTTCTCTCTACAATGAGCAGTTCTTC.

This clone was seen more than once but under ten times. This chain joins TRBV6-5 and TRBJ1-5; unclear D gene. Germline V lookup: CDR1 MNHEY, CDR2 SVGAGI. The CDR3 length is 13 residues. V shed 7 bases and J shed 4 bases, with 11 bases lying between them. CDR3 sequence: CASTPGRNQPQHF. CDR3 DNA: TGTGCCAGCACTCCGGGGAGGAATCAGCCCCAGCATTTT.